The 25 T cell receptor beta chains given below trace back to one sample, sequenced in a study of blood T cell repertoires in COVID-19. Using immunoSEQ multiplex PCR, the repertoire was profiled, and TCRdb retains in-frame clones only, with some absent. The data show 300,000 to 450,000 clones, around 84% seen once. The sequencing input was peripheral blood. The receptors here all came from a woman aged 18-29 years with acute or convalescent COVID-19.

This chain links TRBV5-1 with TRBJ2-3; TRBD2 agrees at 9 bases. The CDR3 runs 15 residues. Germline V gene sequence: CDR1 SGHRS, CDR2 YFSETQ. V lost 4 bases, J lost 5 bases, and 8 bases stayed unmatched. The CDR3 sequence is CASSTSSGMGDTQYF. DNA for the CDR3: TGCGCCAGCAGCACCTCTAGCGGGATGGGAGATACGCAGTATTTT.

The rearrangement uses TRBV11-1 and TRBJ1-2, with TRBD1 as a possible D gene (5 bases). V was shortened by 4 bases and J by 5 bases, with 8 bases between the two germline ends. The germline CDR1 and CDR2 sequences are SGHAT and FQDESV (reference sequence). The CDR3 extends over 12 amino acids. The CDR3 DNA reads as TGTGCCAGCAGCTCAGGGCGGTATGGCTACACCTTC. Its protein product is CASSSGRYGYTF.

The gene calls are TRBV14 and TRBJ2-7, with D perhaps matching TRBD1 (5 bases). Germline values: CDR1 SGHDN, CDR2 FVKESK. The CDR3 runs 16 residues. The V gene lost 0 bases and the J gene lost 3 bases, with 15 bases spanning the gap. This chain's CDR3 is CASSQDPAGPDYEQYF. The CDR3 DNA sequence: TGTGCCAGCAGCCAAGATCCCGCAGGGCCGGACTACGAGCAGTACTTC.

This clone was recorded once. The gene calls are TRBV2 and TRBJ1-2; perhaps TRBD1 as D (6 bases). The CDR3 spans 15 residues. Trimming removed 7 bases from V and 5 bases from J, with 20 bases in between. Germline values: CDR1 SNHLY, CDR2 FYNNEI. DNA for the CDR3: TGTGCCAGCACCATCGACAGGAGACAGTTTTATGGCTACACCTTC. Protein: CASTIDRRQFYGYTF.

The chain has TRBV19 and TRBJ2-7, with a tentative D call TRBD2 (6 bases). Trimming took 6 bases from V and 6 from J, leaving 12 bases between them. The CDR3 consists of 12 residues. Germline CDR1 reads LNHDA; CDR2 reads SQIVND (reference sequence). Here the CDR3 DNA reads TGTGCCAGTAGCCTCGGACTATCCGAGCAGTACTTC. Protein: CASSLGLSEQYF.

V usage is TRBV6-1 and J usage is TRBJ1-5, with D unclear. The germline V gene encodes CDR1 MNHNS and CDR2 SASEGT. V dropped 1 base and J dropped 0 bases, with 4 bases sitting between them. The CDR3 totals 14 residues. The CDR3 DNA is TGTGCCAGCAGTGAAGGCTATAGCAATCAGCCCCAGCATTTT. It yields the protein CASSEGYSNQPQHF.

The rearrangement joins TRBV6-5 to TRBJ1-5, with a weak D call TRBD1 (5 bases). The CDR3 has 15 residues. V lost 5 bases to trimming and J lost 2 bases, with 13 bases between them. The germline CDR1 and CDR2 sequences are MNHEY and SVGAGI. CDR3 sequence (DNA): TGTGCCAGCAGTCCCACACCCAGGGGCAATCAGCCCCAGCATTTT. Residues: CASSPTPRGNQPQHF.

The chain is built from TRBV24-1 and TRBJ1-2, with D unresolved. Trimming removed 0 bases at V and 3 bases at J, with 16 bases between. Germline V lookup: CDR1 KGHDR, CDR2 SFDVKD. The CDR3 runs 17 residues. The CDR3 region is CATSDLYDNETDYGYTF. CDR3 sequence (DNA): TGTGCCACCAGTGATTTGTACGACAACGAGACCGACTATGGCTACACCTTC.

The gene calls are TRBV12-3 or TRBV12-4 and TRBJ1-1; D remains ambiguous. This CDR3 contains 10 residues. V dropped 6 bases and J dropped 8 bases, with 7 bases sitting between them. CDR3 in DNA: TGTGCCAGCAGCTCACGGGAAGCTTTCTTT. Protein product: CASSSREAFF.

V usage is TRBV5-1 and J usage is TRBJ2-2, with 10 bases matching TRBD2. Germline V gene data show CDR1 as SGHRS and CDR2 as YFSETQ. V was clipped by 4 bases and J by 2 bases; unmatched bases: 17. The CDR3 consists of 20 residues. CDR3 sequence reads: CASSALGQIGLAVNTGELFF. The CDR3 region has the DNA TGCGCCAGCAGCGCCCTGGGACAGATAGGACTAGCGGTAAACACCGGGGAGCTGTTTTTT.

The chain is built from TRBV19 and TRBJ1-5; TRBD1 might be the D (5 bases). Germline V gene sequence: CDR1 LNHDA, CDR2 SQIVND (reference sequence). This CDR3 region has 15 residues. V dropped 7 bases and J dropped 1 base, with 14 bases sitting between them. CDR3 loop: CASMMQGVSNQPQHF. The CDR3 DNA sequence: TGTGCCAGTATGATGCAGGGTGTGAGCAATCAGCCCCAGCATTTT.

The chain couples TRBV24-1 to TRBJ2-1, with 10 bases fitting TRBD1. V gave up 4 bases and J gave up 3 bases; unmatched junction bases: 11. The CDR3 is 18 amino acids. Germline values: CDR1 KGHDR, CDR2 SFDVKD. In nucleotides, the CDR3 is TGTGCCACCAGTGACTCCCCGGACAGGGGGGGGGTCTACAATGAGCAGTTCTTC. Translating gives CATSDSPDRGGVYNEQFF.

The chain is built from TRBV5-1 and TRBJ1-2; weak D call: TRBD1 (5 bases). This CDR3 is 14 amino acids long. V shed 0 bases and J shed 4 bases, with 10 bases lying between them. The germline V gene encodes CDR1 SGHRS and CDR2 YFSETQ. The CDR3 is CASSLEGQPYGYTF. The CDR3 nucleotides read TGCGCCAGCAGCTTGGAAGGACAACCCTATGGCTACACCTTC.

The rearrangement joins TRBV28 to TRBJ1-1; D is unclear. Trimming removed 5 bases at V and 5 bases at J, with 18 bases between. CDR3 length: 15 amino acids. Germline CDR1 is MDHEN and CDR2 is SYDVKM. CDR3 in amino acids: CASSPYKTIPTEAFF. The CDR3 bases are TGTGCCAGCAGTCCTTATAAGACAATTCCTACTGAAGCTTTCTTT.

The chain employs TRBV15 and TRBJ2-7; D might be TRBD2 (6 bases). From germline, CDR1 is LNHNV and CDR2 YYDKDF (reference sequence). The CDR3 is made up of 14 amino acids. V gave up 1 base and J gave up 5 bases, with 12 bases separating them. The CDR3 DNA follows: TGTGCCACCAGCAGAGGAGGACTATACAACGAGCAGTACTTC. Amino acid sequence: CATSRGGLYNEQYF.

This rearrangement joins TRBV2 to TRBJ1-5, with D possibly TRBD1 on 6 matching bases. V lost 5 bases and J lost 0, with 11 bases in between. Germline CDR1 SNHLY, CDR2 FYNNEI. The CDR3 loop spans 15 amino acids. The CDR3 DNA reads as TGTGCCAGCAGTATGGACAGTAATAGCAATCAGCCCCAGCATTTT. It is translated as CASSMDSNSNQPQHF.

The J gene is TRBJ1-2, the V gene TRBV6-5; a weak D match, TRBD1 (5 bases). The ends were cut back, 6 bases at V and 8 bases at J, with 16 bases in the middle. The germline CDR1 and CDR2 sequences are MNHEY and SVGAGI. The CDR3 length is 13 residues. CDR3 DNA sequence: TGTGCCAGCAGGCAACAGGACCTTGGGGGCTACACCTTC. Translation: CASRQQDLGGYTF.

This chain connects TRBV10-1 to TRBJ1-2; D perhaps matches TRBD1 (6 bases). Trimming took 2 bases from V and 4 from J, leaving 8 bases between them. Germline CDR1 is WNHNN and CDR2 is SYGVQD (reference sequence). This CDR3 has 13 amino acids. CDR3 nucleotides: TGCGCCAGCAGTGAGAAACAGGGCTATGGCTACACCTTC. This encodes CASSEKQGYGYTF.

The V gene is TRBV12-3 or TRBV12-4, the J gene TRBJ2-7; 7 nucleotides line up with TRBD1. Unmatched junction bases numbered 2, after V lost 3 bases and J lost 3 bases. The CDR3 runs 13 residues. CDR3 residues: CASSFYRGYEQYF. The CDR3 coding sequence is TGTGCCAGCAGTTTTTACAGGGGCTACGAGCAGTACTTC.

The CDR3 nucleotides read TGTGCCACCAGCGGACAGGCGGCAGATACGCAGTATTTT. Its translation is CATSGQAADTQYF. V is TRBV24-1 and J is TRBJ2-3; 7 nucleotides agree with TRBD1. The CDR3 is 13 amino acids. V was clipped by 7 bases and J by 4 bases; unmatched bases: 4. Germline V gene sequence: CDR1 KGHDR, CDR2 SFDVKD.

V is TRBV24-1 and J is TRBJ2-1; 7 nucleotides match TRBD2. The CDR3 extends over 13 amino acids. Per the germline V gene, CDR1 is KGHDR and CDR2 is SFDVKD. V lost 9 bases, J lost 0 bases, and 1 base stayed unmatched. The CDR3 coding sequence is TGTGCCACCCAGCGGGGCTCCTACAATGAGCAGTTCTTC. It yields the protein CATQRGSYNEQFF.

V is TRBV5-1 and J is TRBJ2-1; 12 bases match TRBD2. Germline V gene sequence: CDR1 SGHRS, CDR2 YFSETQ. V shed 8 bases and J 2 bases; nucleotides not matched to a gene: 5. The CDR3 covers 15 residues. The CDR3 loop reads CASMPSGGAYNEQFF. CDR3 nucleotides: TGCGCCAGTATGCCTAGCGGGGGGGCCTACAATGAGCAGTTCTTC.

This clone was seen only once. The chain links TRBV3-1 (or the pseudogene TRBV3-2) to TRBJ2-5; 12 nucleotides agree with TRBD2. The CDR3 runs 16 residues. CDR1 and CDR2 from the germline V gene are LGHDT and YNNKEL (reference sequence). After removal of 3 bases from V and 2 bases from J, the junction contained 4 bases not matched to a gene. In DNA form, the CDR3 reads TGTGCCAGCAGCCAGGCTAGCGGGAGGGAACAAGAGACCCAGTACTTC. This encodes CASSQASGREQETQYF.

This clone was seen a few times. V usage is TRBV5-1 and J usage is TRBJ1-1; TRBD1 matches at 7 bases. V trimming: 4 bases; J trimming: 1 base; junction bases outside the gene matches: 10. The CDR3 spans 16 residues. Germline V gene data show CDR1 as SGHRS and CDR2 as YFSETQ. Written as DNA, the CDR3 is TGCGCCAGCAGCCGGGGACAGTCTTCTGCGAACACTGAAGCTTTCTTT. Protein: CASSRGQSSANTEAFF.

The chain has TRBV11-2 and TRBJ2-5; D is perhaps TRBD1 (6 bases). Germline-derived CDR1 and CDR2 are SGHAT and FQNNGV. V lost 0 bases and J lost 9, with 11 bases in between. The CDR3 spans 13 residues. In DNA form, the CDR3 reads TGTGCCAGCAGCTTAGAGGGGGCAGTGCCCCAGTACTTC. This codes for CASSLEGAVPQYF.